A selection of T cell receptor beta chains follows, all from one sample in a study of shared clonotypes between healthy human individuals. Profiling relied on immunoSEQ multiplex PCR, and the TCRdb table lists in-frame clones only, not all of them. Of some 900,000 clones in the sample, less than 85% were seen once. The sequenced material came from memory CD4+ T cells sorted from blood. These receptors were obtained from a young man in good health. Each CDR3 is given with its conserved first and last residue. Each record gives: CDR3 length, clone size, J gene, V gene, D gene, CDR3 DNA, CDR3 protein. The D gene is left open where the match is weak. Part of the rows lack a size; the others show once, few, many or a class for expanded clones.

len: 11
abundance: few
j_gene: TRBJ2-1
v_gene: TRBV7-8
d_gene: .
CDR3nt: TGTGCCAGCAGCTTAGTCCATGAGCAGTTCTTC
CDR3aa: CASSLVHEQFF

len: 16
abundance: once
j_gene: TRBJ2-7
v_gene: TRBV19
d_gene: .
CDR3nt: TGTGCCAGTAGTCCTTCTCGGATGGGACAATCCTACGAGCAGTACTTC
CDR3aa: CASSPSRMGQSYEQYF

len: 12
abundance: .
j_gene: TRBJ1-2
v_gene: TRBV2
d_gene: .
CDR3nt: TGTGCCAGCAGTGAAGAGGCGTATGGCTACACCTTC
CDR3aa: CASSEEAYGYTF

len: 16
abundance: few
j_gene: TRBJ2-2
v_gene: TRBV18
d_gene: .
CDR3nt: TGTGCCAGCTCACCAAATTGGGAAGTCGACACCGGGGAGCTGTTTTTT
CDR3aa: CASSPNWEVDTGELFF

len: 16
abundance: .
j_gene: TRBJ1-3
v_gene: TRBV7-2
d_gene: .
CDR3nt: TGTGCCAGCAGCCTCGGCGACAGTCTCTCTGGAAACACCATATATTTT
CDR3aa: CASSLGDSLSGNTIYF

len: 16
abundance: .
j_gene: TRBJ2-1
v_gene: TRBV7-9
d_gene: TRBD1
CDR3nt: TGTGCCAGCAGTTACGCCGGGACAGGGGCAGACAATGAGCAGTTCTTC
CDR3aa: CASSYAGTGADNEQFF

len: 14
abundance: few
j_gene: TRBJ2-7
v_gene: TRBV5-1
d_gene: .
CDR3nt: TGCGCCAGCAGCGTGGGACGGAGCTCCTACGAGCAGTACTTC
CDR3aa: CASSVGRSSYEQYF

len: 14
abundance: .
j_gene: TRBJ2-3
v_gene: TRBV5-1
d_gene: TRBD1
CDR3nt: TGCGCCAGCAGCCAAGGGACAGTTACAGATACGCAGTATTTT
CDR3aa: CASSQGTVTDTQYF

len: 15
abundance: .
j_gene: TRBJ1-4
v_gene: TRBV7-9
d_gene: .
CDR3nt: TGTGCCAGCAGCCTTGACACGACAACTAATGAAAAACTGTTTTTT
CDR3aa: CASSLDTTTNEKLFF

len: 13
abundance: .
j_gene: TRBJ1-2
v_gene: TRBV10-3
d_gene: TRBD1
CDR3nt: TGTGCCATCAGTGAAGGACAGGCCGGGAGCTACACCTTC
CDR3aa: CAISEGQAGSYTF

len: 16
abundance: .
j_gene: TRBJ2-4
v_gene: TRBV6-5
d_gene: .
CDR3nt: TGTGCCAGCAGTTCCTCGGCCAAGAGGGGAATAAACATTCAGTACTTC
CDR3aa: CASSSSAKRGINIQYF

len: 12
abundance: .
j_gene: TRBJ2-7
v_gene: TRBV15
d_gene: .
CDR3nt: TGTGCCACTAGCCAGGGGGAGGACGAGCAGTACTTC
CDR3aa: CATSQGEDEQYF

len: 16
abundance: .
j_gene: TRBJ2-4
v_gene: TRBV4-1
d_gene: .
CDR3nt: TGCGCCAGCAGCCAAGAAGGCACAGGGCCAAGGGACATTCAGTACTTC
CDR3aa: CASSQEGTGPRDIQYF

len: 13
abundance: .
j_gene: TRBJ2-7
v_gene: TRBV28
d_gene: TRBD1
CDR3nt: TGTGCCAGCACCCTACAGGGGCCCCACGAGCAGTACTTC
CDR3aa: CASTLQGPHEQYF

len: 16
abundance: few
j_gene: TRBJ1-6
v_gene: TRBV7-2
d_gene: .
CDR3nt: TGTGCCAGCAGCTTAGAGTTCCCAGCCAGGAATTCACCCCTCCACTTT
CDR3aa: CASSLEFPARNSPLHF

len: 12
abundance: .
j_gene: TRBJ2-1
v_gene: TRBV7-2
d_gene: .
CDR3nt: TGTGCCAGCAGCCATCCCCGCAATGAGCAGTTCTTC
CDR3aa: CASSHPRNEQFF

len: 15
abundance: .
j_gene: TRBJ2-2
v_gene: TRBV4-3
d_gene: .
CDR3nt: TGCGCCAGCAGCCAAGAACGATCGAACACCGGGGAGCTGTTTTTT
CDR3aa: CASSQERSNTGELFF

len: 14
abundance: .
j_gene: TRBJ2-3
v_gene: TRBV9
d_gene: TRBD2
CDR3nt: TGTGCCAGCAGTCCTAGCGGGGGGGAGGATACGCAGTATTTT
CDR3aa: CASSPSGGEDTQYF

len: 16
abundance: .
j_gene: TRBJ2-1
v_gene: TRBV7-2
d_gene: TRBD2
CDR3nt: TGTGCCAGCAGCTTAACCAGCGGGATCTCCTACAATGAGCAGTTCTTC
CDR3aa: CASSLTSGISYNEQFF

len: 15
abundance: once
j_gene: TRBJ2-2
v_gene: TRBV11-2
d_gene: .
CDR3nt: TGTGCCAGCAGCTTAACGGGAGCGGGCACCGGGGAGCTGTTTTTT
CDR3aa: CASSLTGAGTGELFF

len: 13
abundance: once
j_gene: TRBJ1-6
v_gene: TRBV30
d_gene: .
CDR3nt: TGTGCCTGGAGTGCCCAGGGAGATTCACCCCTCCACTTT
CDR3aa: CAWSAQGDSPLHF

len: 15
abundance: .
j_gene: TRBJ1-1
v_gene: TRBV19
d_gene: TRBD1
CDR3nt: TGTGCCAGTAGTATGAGTGGGACAGGGGGGGCTGAAGCTTTCTTT
CDR3aa: CASSMSGTGGAEAFF

len: 13
abundance: .
j_gene: TRBJ1-2
v_gene: TRBV6-5
d_gene: TRBD1
CDR3nt: TGTGCCAGCAGCCCAGGGGGGGGTCGCGGCTACACCTTC
CDR3aa: CASSPGGGRGYTF